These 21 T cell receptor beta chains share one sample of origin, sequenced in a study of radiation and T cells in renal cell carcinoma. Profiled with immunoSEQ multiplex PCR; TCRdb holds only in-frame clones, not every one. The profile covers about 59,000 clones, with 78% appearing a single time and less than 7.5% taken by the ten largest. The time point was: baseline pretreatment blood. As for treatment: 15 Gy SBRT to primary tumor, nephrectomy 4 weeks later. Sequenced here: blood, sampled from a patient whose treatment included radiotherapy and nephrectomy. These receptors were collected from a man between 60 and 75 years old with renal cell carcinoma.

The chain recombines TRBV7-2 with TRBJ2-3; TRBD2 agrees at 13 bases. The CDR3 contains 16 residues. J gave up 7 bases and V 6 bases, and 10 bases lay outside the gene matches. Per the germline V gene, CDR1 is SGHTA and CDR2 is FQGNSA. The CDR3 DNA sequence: TGTGCCAGCAGTCCTTGGACTAGCGGGGGTTGGAATACGCAGTATTTT. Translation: CASSPWTSGGWNTQYF.

In DNA, the CDR3 is TGCGCCAGCAGCTTGCAATTGGGCACGAGGAACACTGAAGCTTTCTTT. Amino acid sequence: CASSLQLGTRNTEAFF. The chain employs TRBV5-1 and TRBJ1-1; D is undetermined. This CDR3 is built from 16 residues. V lost 1 base, J lost 1 base, and 14 bases lay in between. Germline-derived CDR1 and CDR2 are SGHRS and YFSETQ. Based on the CDR3 plus reference TRBV5-1 and TRBJ1-1, the full variable domain is KAGVTQTPRYLIKTRGQQVTLSCSPISGHRSVSWYQQTPGQGLQFLFEYFSETQRNKGNFPGRFSGRQFSNSRSEMNVSTLELGDSALYLCASSLQLGTRNTEAFFGQGTRLTVV.

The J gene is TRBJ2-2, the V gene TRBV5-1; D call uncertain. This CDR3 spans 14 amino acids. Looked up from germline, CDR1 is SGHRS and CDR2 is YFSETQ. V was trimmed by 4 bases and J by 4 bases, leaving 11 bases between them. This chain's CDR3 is CASSNTGPTGELFF. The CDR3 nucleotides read TGCGCCAGCAGCAACACCGGGCCCACCGGGGAGCTGTTTTTT.

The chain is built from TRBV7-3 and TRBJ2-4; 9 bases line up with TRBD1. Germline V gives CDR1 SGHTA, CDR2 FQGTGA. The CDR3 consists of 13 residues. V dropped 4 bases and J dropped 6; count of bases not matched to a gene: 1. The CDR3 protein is CASSSGQGNIQYF. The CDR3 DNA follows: TGTGCCAGCAGCTCGGGACAGGGAAACATTCAGTACTTC.

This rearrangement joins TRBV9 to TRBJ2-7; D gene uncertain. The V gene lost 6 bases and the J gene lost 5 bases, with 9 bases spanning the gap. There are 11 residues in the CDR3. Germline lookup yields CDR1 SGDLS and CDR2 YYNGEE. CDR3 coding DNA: TGTGCCAGCATTTCCCCCCACGAGCAGTACGTC. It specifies CASISPHEQYV.

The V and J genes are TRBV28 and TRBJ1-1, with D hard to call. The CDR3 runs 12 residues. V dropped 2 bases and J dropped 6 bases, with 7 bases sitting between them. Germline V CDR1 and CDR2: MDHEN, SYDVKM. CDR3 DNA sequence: TGTGCCAGCAGTTTAAGGCTGTCTGAAGCTTTCTTT. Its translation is CASSLRLSEAFF.

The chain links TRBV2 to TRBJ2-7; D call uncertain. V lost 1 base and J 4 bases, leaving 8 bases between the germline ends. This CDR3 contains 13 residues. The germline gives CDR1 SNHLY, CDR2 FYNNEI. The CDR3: CASSEGAYYEQYV. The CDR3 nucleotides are TGTGCCAGCAGTGAAGGGGCCTATTACGAGCAGTACGTC.

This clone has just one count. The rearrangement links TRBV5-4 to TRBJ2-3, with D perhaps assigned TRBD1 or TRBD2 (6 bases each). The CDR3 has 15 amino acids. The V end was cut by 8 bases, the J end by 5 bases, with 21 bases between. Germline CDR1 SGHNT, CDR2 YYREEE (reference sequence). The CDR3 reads CASRTAGGRGDTQYF. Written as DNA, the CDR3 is TGTGCCAGTAGAACCGCCGGGGGCCGCGGAGATACGCAGTATTTT.

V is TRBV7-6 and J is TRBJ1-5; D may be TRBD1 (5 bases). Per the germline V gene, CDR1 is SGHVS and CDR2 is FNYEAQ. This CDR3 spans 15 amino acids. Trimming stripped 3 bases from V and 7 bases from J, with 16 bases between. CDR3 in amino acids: CASSLGDRASQPQHF. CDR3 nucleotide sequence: TGTGCCAGCAGCTTGGGCGACAGAGCCTCACAGCCCCAGCATTTT.

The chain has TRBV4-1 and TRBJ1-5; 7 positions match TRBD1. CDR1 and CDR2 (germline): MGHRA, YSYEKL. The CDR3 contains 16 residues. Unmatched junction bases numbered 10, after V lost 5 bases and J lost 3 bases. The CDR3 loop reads CASSSTEGADNQPQHF. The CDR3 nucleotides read TGCGCCAGCAGCTCGACCGAGGGGGCCGACAATCAGCCCCAGCATTTT.

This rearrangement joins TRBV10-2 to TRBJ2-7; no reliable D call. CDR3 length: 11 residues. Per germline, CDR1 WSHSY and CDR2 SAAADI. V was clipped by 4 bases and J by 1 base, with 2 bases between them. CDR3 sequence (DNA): TGCGCCAGCAGTGTTTCCTACGAGCAGTACTTC. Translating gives CASSVSYEQYF.

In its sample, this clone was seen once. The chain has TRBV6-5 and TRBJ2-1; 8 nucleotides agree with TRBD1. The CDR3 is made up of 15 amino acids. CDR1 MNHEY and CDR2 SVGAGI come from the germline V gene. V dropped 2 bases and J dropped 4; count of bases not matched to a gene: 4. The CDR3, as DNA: TGTGCCAGCAGTTACACCGGGACAGGTTACAATGAGCAGTTCTTC. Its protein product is CASSYTGTGYNEQFF.

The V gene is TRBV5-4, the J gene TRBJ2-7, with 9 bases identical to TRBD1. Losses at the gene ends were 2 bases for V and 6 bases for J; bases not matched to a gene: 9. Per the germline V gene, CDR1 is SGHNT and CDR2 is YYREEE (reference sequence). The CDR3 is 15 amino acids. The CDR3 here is CASSFGRQGDSEQYF. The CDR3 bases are TGTGCCAGCAGCTTTGGAAGACAGGGGGATAGCGAGCAGTACTTC.

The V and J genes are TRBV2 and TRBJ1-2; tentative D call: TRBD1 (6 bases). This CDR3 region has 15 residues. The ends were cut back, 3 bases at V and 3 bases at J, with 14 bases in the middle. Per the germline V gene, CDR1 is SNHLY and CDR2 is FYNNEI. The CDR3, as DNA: TGTGCCAGCAGTGAGAGAGGCAGGGGCTACTATGGCTACACCTTC. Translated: CASSERGRGYYGYTF. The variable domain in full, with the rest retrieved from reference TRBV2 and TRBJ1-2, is EPEVTQTPSHQVTQMGQEVILRCVPISNHLYFYWYRQILGQKVEFLVSFYNNEISEKSEIFDDQFSVERPDGSNFTLKIRSTKLEDSAMYFCASSERGRGYYGYTFGSGTRLTVV.

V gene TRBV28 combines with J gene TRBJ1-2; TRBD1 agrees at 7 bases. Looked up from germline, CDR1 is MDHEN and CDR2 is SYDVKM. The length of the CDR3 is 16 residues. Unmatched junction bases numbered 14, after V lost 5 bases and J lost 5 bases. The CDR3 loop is CASSNTGQARSYGYTF. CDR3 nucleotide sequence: TGTGCCAGCAGTAACACCGGACAGGCGCGTTCTTATGGCTACACCTTC.

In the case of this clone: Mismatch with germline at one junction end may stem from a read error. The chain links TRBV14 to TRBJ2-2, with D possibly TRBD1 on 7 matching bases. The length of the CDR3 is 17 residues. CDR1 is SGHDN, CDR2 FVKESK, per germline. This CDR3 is CASTQGPQGGNTGELFF. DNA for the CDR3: TGTGCCAGCACCCAAGGCCCCCAGGGGGGGAACACCGGGGAGCTGTTTTTT.

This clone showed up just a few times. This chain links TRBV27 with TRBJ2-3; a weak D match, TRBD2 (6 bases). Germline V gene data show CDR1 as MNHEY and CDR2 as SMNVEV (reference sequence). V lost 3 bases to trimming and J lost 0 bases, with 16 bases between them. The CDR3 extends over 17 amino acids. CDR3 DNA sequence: TGTGCCAGCAGTTTTAGCGGCCGAGCACATAGCACAGATACGCAGTATTTT. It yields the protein CASSFSGRAHSTDTQYF.

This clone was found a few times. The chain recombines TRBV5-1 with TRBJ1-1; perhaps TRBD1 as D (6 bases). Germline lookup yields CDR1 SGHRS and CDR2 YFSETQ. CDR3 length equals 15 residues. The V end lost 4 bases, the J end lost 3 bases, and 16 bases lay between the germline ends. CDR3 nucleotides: TGCGCCAGCAGCGGTATACAGGGTCGAGACACTGAAGCTTTCTTT. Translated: CASSGIQGRDTEAFF.

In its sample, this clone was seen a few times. CDR3 bases: TGTGCCAGCAGTGCGACGGGGGGACTGTTTTTT. This sequence encodes CASSATGGLFF. The V and J genes are TRBV2 and TRBJ1-4; TRBD1 might be the D (5 bases). V lost 4 bases, J lost 13 bases, and 10 bases lay in between. Germline values: CDR1 SNHLY, CDR2 FYNNEI. The CDR3 runs to 11 residues.

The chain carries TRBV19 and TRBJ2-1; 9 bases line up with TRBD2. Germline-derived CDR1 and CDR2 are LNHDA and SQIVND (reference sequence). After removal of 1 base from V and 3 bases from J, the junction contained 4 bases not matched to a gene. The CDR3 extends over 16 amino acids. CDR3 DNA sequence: TGTGCCAGTAGTATAGGGGCTAGCGGGGACTACAATGAGCAGTTCTTC. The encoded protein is CASSIGASGDYNEQFF. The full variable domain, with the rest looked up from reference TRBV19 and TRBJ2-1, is DGGITQSPKYLFRKEGQNVTLSCEQNLNHDAMYWYRQDPGQGLRLIYYSQIVNDFQKGDIAEGYSVSREKKESFPLTVTSAQKNPTAFYLCASSIGASGDYNEQFFGPGTRLTVL.

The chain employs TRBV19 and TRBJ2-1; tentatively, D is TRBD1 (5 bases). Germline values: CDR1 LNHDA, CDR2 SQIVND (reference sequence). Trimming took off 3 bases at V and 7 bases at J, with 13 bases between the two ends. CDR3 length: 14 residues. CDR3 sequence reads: CASSMKGSGNEQFF. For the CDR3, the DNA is TGTGCCAGTAGTATGAAGGGGTCGGGTAATGAGCAGTTCTTC.